A single sample is the source of the 23 T cell receptor beta chains below, sequenced in a study of T cells in Graves' hyperthyroidism and ophthalmopathy. Template material for amplifying TCR beta CDR3 regions consisted of RNA transcripts. First-round RT-PCR with HTBI primers amplified the TCR CDR3 region. TCRdb recomputed calls from the multiplex PCR reads with MiXCR, one row per CDR3 protein. The top ten clones hold 11% of a sample with fewer than 550,000 distinct CDR3 sequences, approximately 24% of them seen once. Sequencing was carried out using blood. The receptor source for this set is a woman aged 25 to 39 with Graves' ophthalmopathy.

This clonotype came up many times. V is TRBV19 and J is TRBJ1-1; D gene unclear. The CDR3 length is 13 residues. With 1 base removed from V and 6 bases from J, the gap between germline ends came to 9 bases. The germline V gene has CDR1 LNHDA and CDR2 SQIVND (reference sequence). In nucleotides, the CDR3 is TGTGCCAGTAGTATAGGGGTCGGGGCTGAAGCTTTCTTT. Translated: CASSIGVGAEAFF.

V and J are TRBV6-5 and TRBJ1-5; TRBD1 might be the D (6 bases). The ends were cut back, 3 bases at V and 7 bases at J, with 16 bases in the middle. Looked up from germline, CDR1 is MNHEY and CDR2 is SVGAGI. The length of the CDR3 is 15 residues. CDR3 loop: CASSYLSGARQPQHF. Written as DNA, the CDR3 is TGTGCCAGCAGTTATCTCTCAGGGGCAAGGCAGCCCCAGCATTTT.

This clonotype was counted once. The V gene is TRBV14, the J gene TRBJ2-7, with D perhaps TRBD2 (6 bases). Trimming removed 4 bases at V and 3 bases at J, with 13 bases between. CDR1 is SGHDN, CDR2 FVKESK, per germline. This CDR3 is 14 amino acids long. The CDR3 loop reads CASSPPGLDYEQYF. The CDR3 DNA follows: TGTGCCAGCAGCCCCCCGGGACTCGACTACGAGCAGTACTTC.

This clonotype was observed at least ten times. The chain is built from TRBV11-2 and TRBJ1-5; unclear D gene. Between the trimmed V and J ends, which lost 1 base and 0 bases, there was a span of 10 bases. The CDR3 has 16 residues. Germline loops: CDR1 SGHAT, CDR2 FQNNGV. For the CDR3, the DNA is TGTGCCAGCAGCTTAGTCTCGGCCCATAGCAATCAGCCCCAGCATTTT. Translating gives CASSLVSAHSNQPQHF.

A few counts support this clonotype. The CDR3 reads CASSQEGPIVAVETQYF. As DNA, the CDR3 is TGTGCCAGCAGCCAAGAGGGGCCCATTGTAGCTGTAGAGACCCAGTACTTC. The rearrangement links TRBV4-2 to TRBJ2-5, with a weak D call TRBD1 (5 bases). The germline V and J ends were trimmed by 0 bases and 4 bases, with 18 bases remaining between them. CDR1 and CDR2 from the germline V gene are LGHNA and YNFKEQ. This CDR3 is 17 amino acids long.

This clonotype was counted a few times. The V call is TRBV6-5, the J call TRBJ1-6; D possibly corresponds to TRBD1 (6 bases). Germline V lookup: CDR1 MNHEY, CDR2 SVGAGI. Trimming removed 3 bases at V and 10 bases at J, with 16 bases between. CDR3 length: 15 residues. The CDR3 is CASSYSAYQGSPLHF. The CDR3 region has the DNA TGTGCCAGCAGTTATAGTGCGTACCAGGGGTCACCCCTCCACTTT.

This clonotype was recorded only once. The rearrangement uses TRBV20-1 and TRBJ2-5, with 9 nucleotides matching TRBD2. Germline values: CDR1 DFQATT, CDR2 SNEGSKA (reference sequence). Unmatched junction bases numbered 6, after V lost 3 bases and J lost 1 base. The CDR3 runs to 15 residues. The CDR3 DNA is TGCAGTGCTAGGACGGTAGCGGGGGCCCAAGAGACCCAGTACTTC. Its translation: CSARTVAGAQETQYF.

This chain uses TRBV5-1 with TRBJ1-5; no clear D gene. CDR3 length: 15 residues. The germline V gene encodes CDR1 SGHRS and CDR2 YFSETQ. V was clipped by 0 bases and J by 6 bases, with 13 bases between them. CDR3 DNA sequence: TGCGCCAGCAGCTTGGGTGGTGAAGGCGGTCAGCCCCAGCATTTT. Its protein is CASSLGGEGGQPQHF.

The genes are TRBV5-1 and TRBJ2-7; 8 bases match TRBD1. The germline V gene has CDR1 SGHRS and CDR2 YFSETQ. The CDR3 has 18 amino acids. Trimming took 4 bases from V and 0 from J; bases not matched to a gene: 15. Written as DNA, the CDR3 is TGCGCCAGCAGCGTACCCGGGACAGGCACAAGGAGCTCCTACGAGCAGTACTTC. It is translated as CASSVPGTGTRSSYEQYF. Combining the CDR3 with reference TRBV5-1 and TRBJ2-7 gives the whole variable domain KAGVTQTPRYLIKTRGQQVTLSCSPISGHRSVSWYQQTPGQGLQFLFEYFSETQRNKGNFPGRFSGRQFSNSRSEMNVSTLELGDSALYLCASSVPGTGTRSSYEQYFGPGTRLTVT.

This chain connects TRBV15 to TRBJ2-7; 8 bases fit TRBD1. V was pared by 1 base and J by 0 bases, with 2 bases of the junction left unmatched. CDR1 is LNHNV and CDR2 is YYDKDF in the germline V gene (reference sequence). This CDR3 is built from 15 residues. Written as DNA, the CDR3 is TGTGCCACCAGCAGAGGGACAGGGAGCTCCTACGAGCAGTACTTC. It yields the protein CATSRGTGSSYEQYF.

This clonotype has only a few counts. The chain has TRBV20-1 and TRBJ1-1; D is ambiguous. Germline-derived CDR1 and CDR2 are DFQATT and SNEGSKA (reference sequence). The V end was cut by 2 bases, the J end by 0 bases, with 10 bases between. CDR3 size: 14 residues. This chain's CDR3 is CSARPLDLNTEAFF. In nucleotides, the CDR3 is TGCAGTGCTAGACCACTGGACCTGAACACTGAAGCTTTCTTT.

This clonotype has a single count. This could be a read error, since a much larger clone is one nucleotide away. This is likely a read error, given that the CDR3 carries no conserved phenylalanine or tryptophan at its end. The chain links TRBV5-6 to TRBJ2-2; perhaps TRBD1 as D (5 bases). The CDR3 totals 15 residues. Germline CDR1 SGHDT, CDR2 YYEEEE. V shed 3 bases and J shed 4 bases, with 13 bases lying between them. As DNA, the CDR3 is TGTGCCAGCAGCTGGACGGACATGACCACCGGGGAGCTGTTTTTG. Translation gives CASSWTDMTTGELFL.

The sample holds one count of this clonotype. The chain employs TRBV11-1 and TRBJ2-3; the D gene is possibly TRBD1 (6 bases). V lost 6 bases and J lost 0, with 16 bases in between. The CDR3 covers 16 residues. CDR1 SGHAT and CDR2 FQDESV come from the germline V gene (reference sequence). The CDR3 here is CASRPGVKTSTDTQYF. CDR3 bases: TGTGCCAGCAGGCCAGGGGTTAAGACTAGCACAGATACGCAGTATTTT. Full variable domain (rest looked up from reference TRBV11-1 and TRBJ2-3): EAEVAQSPRYKITEKSQAVAFWCDPISGHATLYWYRQILGQGPELLVQFQDESVVDDSQLPKDRFSAERLKGVDSTLKIQPAELGDSAMYLCASRPGVKTSTDTQYFGPGTRLTVL.

This clonotype was found many times. This sequence joins TRBV20-1 and TRBJ2-5; 8 bases agree with TRBD1. V lost 3 bases to trimming and J lost 1 base; unmatched junction nucleotides: 16. This CDR3 is built from 18 residues. From germline, CDR1 is DFQATT and CDR2 SNEGSKA (reference sequence). The CDR3: CSASGQGALMKGQETQYF. The CDR3 region has the DNA TGCAGTGCTAGTGGGCAGGGGGCCCTCATGAAGGGCCAAGAGACCCAGTACTTC.

This chain joins TRBV15 and TRBJ1-2, with D tentatively TRBD1 (5 bases). The CDR3 covers 17 residues. The V gene's germline CDR1 is LNHNV and CDR2 YYDKDF (reference sequence). Trimming shortened V by 0 bases and J by 2 bases, and 16 bases separated the two germline ends. This CDR3 is CATSRDGGNRKNYGYTF. The CDR3 DNA follows: TGTGCCACCAGCAGAGATGGTGGTAACAGGAAGAACTATGGCTACACCTTC.

This clonotype turned up a few times. V and J are TRBV3-1 and TRBJ1-1; 9 bases match TRBD1. The V and J ends lost 10 bases and 3 bases, in that order; junction bases with no gene match: 6. CDR3 length: 13 amino acids. Germline loops: CDR1 LGHDT, CDR2 YNNKEL (reference sequence). For the CDR3, the DNA is TGTGCCACCACACAGGGGGCGGACACTGAAGCTTTCTTT. The encoded protein is CATTQGADTEAFF. The variable domain in full, completed from reference TRBV3-1 and TRBJ1-1, reads DTAVSQTPKYLVTQMGNDKSIKCEQNLGHDTMYWYKQDSKKFLKIMFSYNNKELIINETVPNRFSPKSPDKAHLNLHINSLELGDSAVYFCATTQGADTEAFFGQGTRLTVV.

This clonotype was found a few times. The CDR3 DNA is TGTGCCAGCATGAAAGAGACCCAGTACTTC. Translating gives CASMKETQYF. This chain joins TRBV2 and TRBJ2-5; D unclear. Germline CDR1 reads SNHLY; CDR2 reads FYNNEI. The ends were cut back, 7 bases at V and 3 bases at J, with 3 bases in the middle. The CDR3 is made up of 10 amino acids.

This clonotype was seen many times. The V and J genes are TRBV27 and TRBJ2-5; 7 positions match TRBD1. CDR3 length: 15 residues. V shed 4 bases, J shed 2 bases, and the junction held 7 bases outside the gene matches. Germline CDR1 is MNHEY and CDR2 is SMNVEV (reference sequence). The CDR3 spells CASSWTGSLQETQYF. The CDR3 region has the DNA TGTGCCAGCAGTTGGACAGGTTCCTTACAAGAGACCCAGTACTTC.

This clonotype came up many times. The chain employs TRBV7-9 and TRBJ2-7; D perhaps matches TRBD1 (6 bases). Germline V gives CDR1 SEHNR, CDR2 FQNEAQ (reference sequence). The CDR3 runs 13 residues. Trimming removed 2 bases from V and 3 bases from J, with 8 bases in between. CDR3 region: CASSLRTDYEQYF. CDR3 nucleotide sequence: TGTGCCAGCAGCTTACGGACAGACTACGAGCAGTACTTC. The variable domain in full, with the rest retrieved from reference TRBV7-9 and TRBJ2-7, is DTGVSQNPRHKITKRGQNVTFRCDPISEHNRLYWYRQTLGQGPEFLTYFQNEAQLEKSRLLSDRFSAERPKGSFSTLEIQRTEQGDSAMYLCASSLRTDYEQYFGPGTRLTVT.

This clonotype has at least ten counts. The chain carries TRBV29-1 and TRBJ1-1, with D unresolved. Germline CDR1 is SQVTM and CDR2 is ANQGSEA. The CDR3 consists of 11 residues. The V end lost 8 bases, the J end lost 5 bases, and 12 bases lay between the germline ends. CDR3 bases: TGCAGCTTAATATCATTGACTGAAGCTTTCTTT. As protein: CSLISLTEAFF.

V usage is TRBV6-1 and J usage is TRBJ2-5; D gene ambiguous. In germline, CDR1 is MNHNS, CDR2 SASEGT. This CDR3 is built from 16 residues. With 7 bases removed from V and 5 bases from J, the gap between germline ends came to 23 bases. Here the CDR3 DNA reads TGTGCCAGCAAGATAGATGGAGCATCCTTCGGCGAGACCCAGTACTTC. Its protein is CASKIDGASFGETQYF.

This clonotype was counted a few times. The chain carries TRBV6-1 and TRBJ1-2; D not resolved. V lost 0 bases and J 6 bases, leaving 8 bases between the germline ends. CDR3 length: 13 residues. Germline V gene sequence: CDR1 MNHNS, CDR2 SASEGT. CDR3 protein: CASSEAALDGYTF. CDR3 coding DNA: TGTGCCAGCAGTGAAGCGGCCCTCGATGGCTACACCTTC.

This clonotype was picked up many times. The chain combines TRBV20-1 with TRBJ2-5, with 8 bases aligning to TRBD1. Looked up from germline, CDR1 is DFQATT and CDR2 is SNEGSKA (reference sequence). The CDR3 contains 15 residues. V lost 0 bases to trimming and J lost 4 bases; unmatched junction nucleotides: 7. The CDR3 here is CSARDLWTGRETQYF. The CDR3 nucleotides read TGCAGTGCTAGAGATCTCTGGACAGGGCGAGAGACCCAGTACTTC.